This TCR beta chain appears in the sequencing data of a study of T cell changes during pregnancy in multiple sclerosis. The CDR3 sequence is 15 residues long. V was clipped by 3 bases and J by 0 bases, with 6 bases between them. Germline lookup yields CDR1 MNHEY and CDR2 SVGAGI. The protocol was immunoSEQ multiplex PCR, while the TCRdb copy is restricted to in-frame clones and leaves out a portion. The sample has just under 60,000 clones; nearly 95% are singletons. The sequence derives from a female donor with multiple sclerosis, enrolled in a pregnancy study. The chain links TRBV6-5 to TRBJ2-6; D not resolved. The source was peripheral blood, collected in the first trimester of pregnancy. Written as DNA, the CDR3 is TGTGCCAGCAGTTATCAACACTCTGGGGCCAACGTCCTGACTTTC. Protein product: CASSYQHSGANVLTF.